The clone carrying this TCR beta chain showed up many times. This entry belongs to a study of regulatory T cells in long-lasting Graves disease. This CDR3 spans 17 amino acids. Germline CDR1 reads GTSNPN; CDR2 reads SVGIG (reference sequence). Trimming took off 1 base at V and 0 bases at J, with 17 bases between the two ends. The sample's time point: newly diagnosed GD, antithyroid drugs for less than 3 months. Making the TCR library involved RNA that had been extracted from PBMCs. Construction of TCR beta libraries relied on iRepertoire HTBI primers and on Arm-PCR targeting CDR3 regions. TCRdb reprocessed the multiplex PCR reads via MiXCR and lists one record per CDR3 protein. Of hundreds of thousands of distinct CDR3 sequences listed, 15% to 20% are singletons. These data were likewise used in another study, on T cells in Graves' hyperthyroidism and ophthalmopathy.

This sample comprised peripheral blood mononuclear cells (PBMCs), obtained at new diagnosis, from a patient treated with antithyroid drugs. The chain links TRBV30 to TRBJ2-3; tentative D call: TRBD2 (7 bases). This TCR was sampled from a man in his forties or fifties with Graves disease. CDR3 nucleotides: TGTGCCTGGAGTGCCTACATCGGGGGGCACAGCACAGATACGCAGTATTTT. Its protein is CAWSAYIGGHSTDTQYF. The whole variable domain, remainder taken from reference TRBV30 and TRBJ2-3, is SQTIHQWPATLVQPVGSPLSLECTVEGTSNPNLYWYRQAAGRGLQLLFYSVGIGQISSEVPQNLSASRPQDRQFILSSKKLLLSDSGFYLCAWSAYIGGHSTDTQYFGPGTRLTVL.